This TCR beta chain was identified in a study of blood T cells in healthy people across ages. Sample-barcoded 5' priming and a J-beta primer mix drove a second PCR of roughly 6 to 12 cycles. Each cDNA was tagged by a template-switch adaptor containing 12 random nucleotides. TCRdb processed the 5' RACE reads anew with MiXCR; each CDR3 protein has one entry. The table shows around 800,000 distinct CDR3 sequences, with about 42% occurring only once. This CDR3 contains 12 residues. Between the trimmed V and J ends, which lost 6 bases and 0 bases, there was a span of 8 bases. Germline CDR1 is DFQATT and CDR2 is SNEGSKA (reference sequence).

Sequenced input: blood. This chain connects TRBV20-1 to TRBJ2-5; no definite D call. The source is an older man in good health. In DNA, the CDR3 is TGCAGTGCGGCACGGTACCAAGAGACCCAGTACTTC. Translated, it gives CSAARYQETQYF.